One and the same sample provided the 9 T cell receptor beta chains below, sequenced in a study of cytomegalovirus exposure and HLA in healthy donors. PCR involved 60 Vbeta and 13 Jbeta primers. The data were produced by immunoSEQ multiplex PCR, yet TCRdb's version contains in-frame clones alone and is incomplete. The sample has some 180,000 clones; 10% to 15% are singletons. Sample: PBMCs. The origin of the receptors is a man aged 50-60 years in good health and CMV-seropositive.

The rearrangement joins TRBV6-1 to TRBJ1-5; D call uncertain. This CDR3 contains 16 residues. The V end lost 0 bases, the J end lost 0 bases, and 9 bases lay between the germline ends. Germline assignment: CDR1 MNHNS and CDR2 SASEGT. The CDR3 region has the DNA TGTGCCAGCAGTGAAGCTCACAGCTATAGCAATCAGCCCCAGCATTTT. As protein: CASSEAHSYSNQPQHF.

The CDR3 DNA reads TGCGCCAGCAGCCAAGGCCTGGGCGGGGGGGCCGGCAATGAGCAGTTCTTC. As protein: CASSQGLGGGAGNEQFF. The chain couples TRBV4-3 to TRBJ2-1; 9 bases line up with TRBD2. CDR1 LGHNA and CDR2 YSLEER come from the germline V gene. The CDR3 has 17 amino acids. V dropped 1 base and J dropped 6; count of bases not matched to a gene: 10.

This clone was seen a few times. The chain carries TRBV7-6 and TRBJ2-3; possibly TRBD2 for D (5 bases). The CDR3 extends over 16 amino acids. The germline V gene encodes CDR1 SGHVS and CDR2 FNYEAQ. Trimming took off 5 bases at V and 1 base at J, with 16 bases between the two ends. CDR3 nucleotides: TGTGCCAGCAGCCCCTTAGTGACGGAGGGCACAGATACGCAGTATTTT. The encoded protein is CASSPLVTEGTDTQYF.

V gene TRBV6-5 combines with J gene TRBJ1-3, with TRBD1 matching over 8 bases. CDR1 and CDR2 (germline): MNHEY, SVGAGI. V gave up 6 bases and J gave up 2 bases; unmatched junction bases: 3. The CDR3 has 14 residues. CDR3 residues: CASSLGQAGNTIYF. The DNA of the CDR3 is TGTGCCAGCAGCCTGGGACAGGCTGGAAACACCATATATTTT.

The genes are TRBV6-6 and TRBJ2-2; 9 nucleotides match TRBD2. The J segment lost 1 base and the V segment lost 6 bases, leaving 6 bases of the junction unmatched. Germline loops: CDR1 MNHNY, CDR2 SVGAGI (reference sequence). The CDR3 consists of 16 residues. For the CDR3, the DNA is TGTGCCAGCAGGGTCAGCGGGGGGATGAACACCGGGGAGCTGTTTTTT. It yields the protein CASRVSGGMNTGELFF.

This clone was recorded a few times. The chain is built from TRBV19 and TRBJ1-5; perhaps TRBD1 as D (5 bases). CDR3 length: 13 amino acids. The germline V gene has CDR1 LNHDA and CDR2 SQIVND (reference sequence). V lost 5 bases and J 7 bases, leaving 12 bases between the germline ends. The CDR3 nucleotides read TGTGCCAGTAGTGGTCTTCAGGGACAGCCCCAGCATTTT. This codes for CASSGLQGQPQHF.

The chain recombines TRBV7-2 with TRBJ1-4, with 10 bases matching TRBD1. The CDR3 is 17 amino acids. CDR1 is SGHTA and CDR2 is FQGNSA in the germline V gene. V gave up 5 bases and J gave up 6 bases; unmatched junction bases: 12. The CDR3 is CASSPTGGALRDEKLFF. As DNA, the CDR3 is TGTGCCAGCAGCCCGACAGGGGGCGCCCTGCGGGATGAAAAACTGTTTTTT.

This clone occurred a few times. This chain connects TRBV18 to TRBJ1-2; D is ambiguous. This CDR3 comprises 13 residues. V was pared by 1 base and J by 4 bases, with 7 bases between. Germline CDR1 is KGHSH and CDR2 is LQKENI. This chain's CDR3 is CASSPQPGYGYTF. CDR3 bases: TGTGCCAGCTCACCACAACCCGGCTATGGCTACACCTTC.

The genes are TRBV9 and TRBJ1-6; the match to TRBD1 covers 7 bases. Germline-derived CDR1 and CDR2 are SGDLS and YYNGEE. After removal of 3 bases from V and 6 bases from J, the junction contained 6 bases not matched to a gene. This CDR3 has 15 residues. The CDR3: CASSAAGTVNSPLHF. CDR3 DNA: TGTGCCAGCAGCGCCGCTGGGACAGTTAATTCACCCCTCCACTTT.